The rows below give T cell receptor beta chains drawn from one sample of a study of cytotoxic CD8 clonotypes in ibrutinib-treated CLL. Using immunoSEQ multiplex PCR, the repertoire was profiled, and TCRdb retains in-frame clones only, with some absent. The sample has about 97,000 clones; 70% to 85% are singletons. The starting material was PBMCs, obtained after 12 months of ibrutinib treatment. Receptor source: a human donor with chronic lymphocytic leukemia. Each CDR3 is given with its conserved first and last residue. A D gene is named only where the DNA matches it firmly. Size tells how often a clone was seen (once, few, many) or the class of an expanded clone, and some rows leave it out.

v_call	j_call	d_call	clone_size	cdr3_aa	cdr3_nt
TRBV4-3	TRBJ2-7	NA	few	CASSQDSSYEQYF	TGCGCCAGCAGCCAAGACAGCTCCTACGAGCAGTACTTC
TRBV18	TRBJ1-2	NA	NA	CASSYSGEDGYTF	TGTGCCAGCTCATACTCAGGGGAGGATGGCTACACCTTC
TRBV2	TRBJ2-5	NA	NA	CASSPGSVQTQYF	TGTGCCAGCAGTCCTGGGTCTGTGCAGACCCAGTACTTC
TRBV11-2	TRBJ2-7	NA	NA	CASSNLPQAPYEQYF	TGTGCCAGCAGCAACCTTCCGCAGGCCCCCTACGAGCAGTACTTC
TRBV6-1	TRBJ1-5	TRBD1	NA	CASSEQTGRQPQHF	TGTGCCAGCAGTGAGCAGACAGGGCGGCAGCCCCAGCATTTT
TRBV4-2	TRBJ1-4	NA	NA	CASSQGGRVENEKLFF	TGTGCCAGCAGCCAAGGGGGCAGGGTGGAGAATGAAAAACTGTTTTTT
TRBV7-8	TRBJ2-6	NA	NA	CASSWLPSGANVLTF	TGTGCCAGCAGTTGGTTGCCCTCTGGGGCCAACGTCCTGACTTTC
TRBV2	TRBJ2-7	TRBD1	NA	CASRADRGDIFF	TGTGCCAGCAGAGCCGACAGGGGGGATATTTTTTTC
TRBV30	TRBJ1-1	NA	NA	CARARGGVYTEAFF	TGTGCCCGGGCACGGGGAGGGGTGTACACTGAAGCTTTCTTT
TRBV29-1	TRBJ1-1	NA	NA	CSVGRGGRTEAFF	TGCAGCGTTGGACGCGGGGGACGCACTGAAGCTTTCTTT
TRBV7-3	TRBJ2-2	NA	NA	CASSLGETNTGELFF	TGTGCCAGCTCCCTAGGGGAGACAAACACCGGGGAGCTGTTTTTT
TRBV7-2	TRBJ1-4	TRBD1	NA	CASSPGQRREKLFF	TGTGCCAGCAGCCCGGGACAGCGTCGTGAAAAACTGTTTTTT
TRBV18	TRBJ1-1	TRBD1	NA	CASSPTQGARFDTEAFF	TGTGCCAGCTCACCGACGCAGGGGGCACGCTTTGATACTGAAGCTTTCTTT
TRBV7-3	TRBJ2-3	NA	once	CASSLKTGTDTQYF	TGTGCCAGCAGCTTGAAAACAGGGACAGATACGCAGTATTTT
TRBV7-3	TRBJ2-7	TRBD1	NA	CASSKIGGQGYEQYF	TGTGCCAGCAGCAAAATCGGGGGACAGGGTTACGAGCAGTACTTC
TRBV30	TRBJ2-1	TRBD1	NA	CAWDRGRGEQFF	TGTGCCTGGGACAGGGGGCGCGGTGAGCAGTTCTTC
TRBV27	TRBJ2-3	TRBD2	NA	CASSPGFGGGANQDTQYF	TGTGCCAGCAGCCCGGGCTTCGGCGGGGGGGCTAACCAAGATACGCAGTATTTT
TRBV7-2	TRBJ2-5	NA	once	CASSFVRGGGETQYF	TGTGCCAGCAGCTTCGTCAGGGGTGGGGGAGAGACCCAGTACTTC
TRBV7-2	TRBJ1-6	TRBD1	NA	CASSFTIKGQGYSPLHF	TGTGCCAGCAGCTTTACCATTAAGGGACAGGGGTATTCACCCCTCCACTTT
TRBV6-6	TRBJ1-2	NA	NA	CASRAYGGYGYTF	TGTGCCAGCAGAGCTTACGGGGGCTATGGCTACACCTTC
TRBV9	TRBJ2-1	NA	NA	CASSVDLGYNEQFF	TGTGCCAGCAGCGTAGACTTAGGTTACAATGAGCAGTTCTTC
TRBV7-8	TRBJ2-3	NA	few	CASSLGVDTQYF	TGTGCCAGCAGCTTAGGGGTAGATACGCAGTATTTT
TRBV5-1	TRBJ2-4	TRBD1	NA	CASNTGGWAKNIQYF	TGCGCCAGCAACACAGGGGGCTGGGCCAAAAACATTCAGTACTTC
TRBV7-9	TRBJ2-2	TRBD1	once	CASSPQRTGVDTGELFF	TGTGCCAGCAGCCCCCAGCGGACAGGGGTGGACACCGGGGAGCTGTTTTTT
TRBV18	TRBJ2-3	TRBD1	NA	CASSPPGRGSTDTQYF	TGTGCCAGCTCACCACCCGGCAGGGGGAGCACAGATACGCAGTATTTT
TRBV25-1	TRBJ1-1	NA	NA	CASRLGGGNTEAFF	TGTGCCAGCAGGCTCGGGGGGGGGAACACTGAAGCTTTCTTT
TRBV13	TRBJ1-2	NA	NA	CASSSNAGPTQANYGYTF	TGTGCCAGCAGCTCGAACGCGGGACCCACGCAAGCTAACTATGGCTACACCTTC
TRBV21-1	TRBJ1-2	NA	NA	CASSNRTGDGYTF	TGTGCCAGCAGCAATCGCACAGGGGATGGCTACACCTTC
TRBV6-1	TRBJ1-5	TRBD1	NA	CASRGQGHQPQHF	TGTGCCAGCAGGGGACAGGGGCATCAGCCCCAGCATTTT
TRBV7-3	TRBJ1-6	NA	NA	CASSYQNSPLHF	TGTGCCAGCAGCTATCAGAATTCACCCCTCCACTTT
TRBV30	TRBJ1-2	NA	NA	CAWSVSGTQGYTF	TGTGCCTGGAGTGTATCCGGGACGCAAGGCTACACCTTC
TRBV2	TRBJ2-3	NA	NA	CASDPQGLGTDTQYF	TGTGCCAGCGACCCACAGGGTCTCGGCACAGATACGCAGTATTTT
TRBV19	TRBJ1-5	NA	NA	CASSTRDAFNQPQHF	TGTGCCAGTAGTACGCGGGACGCCTTCAATCAGCCCCAGCATTTT
TRBV30	TRBJ1-1	NA	NA	CAWTSGGEAFF	TGTGCCTGGACCTCTGGGGGTGAAGCTTTCTTT
TRBV13	TRBJ2-5	NA	NA	CASSLQGGQETQYF	TGTGCCAGCAGCTTACAGGGAGGCCAAGAGACCCAGTACTTC
TRBV27	TRBJ2-3	TRBD1	NA	CASRPLTGGTDTQYF	TGTGCCAGCAGGCCCTTGACAGGGGGCACAGATACGCAGTATTTT
TRBV6-1	TRBJ1-4	NA	few	CASREQGRNEKLFF	TGTGCCAGCCGCGAACAGGGACGTAATGAAAAACTGTTTTTT
TRBV7-9	TRBJ2-7	TRBD1	NA	CASSSTGVSYEQYF	TGTGCCAGCAGCTCCACAGGGGTCTCCTACGAGCAGTACTTC
TRBV6-5	TRBJ1-6	NA	NA	CASSLDGNSPLHF	TGTGCCAGCAGTCTCGACGGTAATTCACCCCTCCACTTT
TRBV28	TRBJ1-2	NA	NA	CASRTPAVNYGYTF	TGTGCCAGTCGGACGCCAGCAGTCAACTATGGCTACACCTTC
TRBV7-3	TRBJ2-3	NA	NA	CASSPGLITDTQYF	TGTGCCAGCAGCCCAGGACTGATCACAGATACGCAGTATTTT
TRBV28	TRBJ1-2	TRBD1	NA	CASSLGTGGYGYTF	TGTGCCAGCAGTTTGGGGACAGGGGGTTATGGCTACACCTTC
TRBV4-1	TRBJ2-7	TRBD1	few	CASSRIDGTGGGEQYF	TGCGCCAGCAGCAGAATAGACGGGACAGGGGGCGGCGAGCAGTACTTC
TRBV29-1	TRBJ2-2	NA	NA	CSGGYTGELFF	TGCAGCGGGGGCTACACCGGGGAGCTGTTTTTT
TRBV7-9	TRBJ1-3	NA	few	CASSAGQTSGNTIYF	TGTGCCAGCAGCGCCGGACAGACGAGCGGAAACACCATATATTTT
TRBV25-1	TRBJ1-2	NA	few	CASSAQGYYGYTF	TGTGCCAGCAGTGCCCAGGGCTACTATGGCTACACCTTC
TRBV10-2	TRBJ1-4	NA	NA	CASRRGGTNEKLFF	TGCGCCAGCAGGAGGGGGGGTACTAATGAAAAACTGTTTTTT
TRBV4-2	TRBJ1-6	TRBD1	NA	CASSYLQGAGNSPLHF	TGTGCCAGCAGCTACCTACAGGGGGCGGGTAATTCACCCCTCCACTTT
TRBV4-3	TRBJ2-7	NA	NA	CASSQGERSEQYF	TGCGCCAGCAGCCAAGGGGAGCGTTCCGAGCAGTACTTC
TRBV7-7	TRBJ2-3	TRBD1	NA	CASSAHTGGGTDTQYF	TGTGCCAGCAGCGCCCACACAGGGGGCGGCACAGATACGCAGTATTTT